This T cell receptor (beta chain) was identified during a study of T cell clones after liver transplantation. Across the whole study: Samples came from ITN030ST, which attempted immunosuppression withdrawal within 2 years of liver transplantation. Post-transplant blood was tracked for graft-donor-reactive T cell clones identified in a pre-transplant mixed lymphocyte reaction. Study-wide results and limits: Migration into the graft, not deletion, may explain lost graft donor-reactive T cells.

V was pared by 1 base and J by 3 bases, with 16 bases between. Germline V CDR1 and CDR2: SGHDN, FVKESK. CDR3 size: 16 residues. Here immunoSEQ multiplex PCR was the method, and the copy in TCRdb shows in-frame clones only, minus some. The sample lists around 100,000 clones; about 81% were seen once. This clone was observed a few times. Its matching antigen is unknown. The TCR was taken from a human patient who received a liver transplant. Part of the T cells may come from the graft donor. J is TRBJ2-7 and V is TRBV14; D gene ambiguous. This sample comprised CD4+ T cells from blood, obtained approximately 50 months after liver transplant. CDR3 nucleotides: TGTGCCAGCAGCCAAGGTTTCCCGGAGCAATACTACGAGCAGTACTTC. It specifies CASSQGFPEQYYEQYF. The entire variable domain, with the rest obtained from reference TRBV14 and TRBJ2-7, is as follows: EAGVTQFPSHSVIEKGQTVTLRCDPISGHDNLYWYRRVMGKEIKFLLHFVKESKQDESGMPNNRFLAERTGGTYSTLKVQPAELEDSGVYFCASSQGFPEQYYEQYFGPGTRLTVT.